The 21 T cell receptor beta chains given below trace back to one sample, sequenced in a study of CD8 T cells in Susac syndrome. RNA amounts of roughly 0.5 to 1 ug underwent reverse transcription with random hexamers. Via MiXCR, TCRdb re-called the immunoSEQ multiplex PCR reads, giving one row per CDR3 protein. The sample has fewer than 150,000 distinct CDR3 sequences; under 95% are singletons. The sequenced sample consisted of CD8+ T cells from PBMCs. The receptor source for this set is a human donor with multiple sclerosis.

This chain uses TRBV20-1 with TRBJ2-2; D is undetermined. V shed 5 bases and J shed 5 bases, with 18 bases lying between them. This CDR3 region has 15 residues. CDR1 and CDR2 from the germline V gene are DFQATT and SNEGSKA (reference sequence). DNA for the CDR3: TGCAGTGCTCTCCACAGTCGAGCCTTAACCGGGGAGCTGTTTTTT. The encoded protein is CSALHSRALTGELFF.

V gene TRBV11-2 combines with J gene TRBJ1-2; no reliable D call. V lost 4 bases and J lost 3, with 12 bases in between. The CDR3 has 14 residues. Germline CDR1 SGHAT, CDR2 FQNNGV. The CDR3 loop is CASSWEGSDYGYTF. The CDR3 DNA reads as TGTGCCAGCAGCTGGGAAGGGTCGGACTATGGCTACACCTTC. The full variable domain, its missing parts supplied by reference TRBV11-2 and TRBJ1-2, is EAGVAQSPRYKIIEKRQSVAFWCNPISGHATLYWYQQILGQGPKLLIQFQNNGVVDDSQLPKDRFSAERLKGVDSTLKIQPAKLEDSAVYLCASSWEGSDYGYTFGSGTRLTVV.

The chain has TRBV15 and TRBJ2-5; TRBD1 aligns across 8 bases. The V gene end was trimmed by 8 bases and the J gene end by 3 bases; junction bases not matched to a gene: 8. The CDR3 loop spans 14 amino acids. Germline CDR1 LNHNV, CDR2 YYDKDF (reference sequence). The CDR3 DNA reads TGTGCCACCCGACAGGGGTCAATGGAAGAGACCCAGTACTTC. It is translated as CATRQGSMEETQYF.

The chain is built from TRBV30 and TRBJ1-1; no definite D call. Germline V gives CDR1 GTSNPN, CDR2 SVGIG (reference sequence). V lost 0 bases to trimming and J lost 7 bases, with 6 bases between them. CDR3 size: 11 residues. The CDR3 is CAWSVQYEAFF. CDR3 sequence (DNA): TGTGCCTGGAGTGTACAGTATGAAGCTTTCTTT.

V and J are TRBV5-1 and TRBJ1-1; D is unclear. The CDR3 loop spans 14 amino acids. Trimming removed 3 bases from V and 0 bases from J, with 9 bases in between. Per the germline V gene, CDR1 is SGHRS and CDR2 is YFSETQ. The CDR3 loop is CASSWKEMNTEAFF. The CDR3 DNA sequence: TGCGCCAGCAGCTGGAAGGAGATGAACACTGAAGCTTTCTTT.

This clonotype was counted once. This sequence joins TRBV27 and TRBJ2-7; 9 bases are shared with TRBD2. The CDR3 has 15 amino acids. Germline values: CDR1 MNHEY, CDR2 SMNVEV (reference sequence). With V trimmed by 4 bases and J by 5 bases, 9 bases remained unmatched. CDR3: CASSSSGNSLDEQYF. CDR3 in DNA: TGTGCCAGCAGTTCTAGCGGGAACTCTCTAGACGAGCAGTACTTC.

About this clonotype itself: One end of the junction fails to match germline, which may point to a read error. The V call is TRBV6-1, the J call TRBJ2-2, with 9 bases that match TRBD1. The CDR3 is made up of 15 amino acids. Germline CDR1 MNHNS, CDR2 SASEGT. The CDR3 reads CASSDVGQGTAELFF. In nucleotides, the CDR3 is TGTGCCAGCAGTGACGTGGGACAGGGAACCGCGGAGCTGTTTTTT.

The J gene is TRBJ2-7, the V gene TRBV7-2, with D tentatively TRBD2 (6 bases). The germline V gene encodes CDR1 SGHTA and CDR2 FQGNSA. V lost 5 bases and J lost 4, with 15 bases in between. The CDR3 has 14 amino acids. The CDR3 region has the DNA TGTGCCAGCAGCCCGGGCCTAGCGCGATACGAGCAGTACTTC. It yields the protein CASSPGLARYEQYF.

The rearrangement links TRBV7-6 to TRBJ2-1, with 7 bases identical to TRBD2. The CDR3 is 12 amino acids. CDR1 is SGHVS, CDR2 FNYEAQ, per germline. V shed 1 base, J shed 15 bases, and the junction held 6 bases outside the gene matches. The CDR3, as DNA: TGTGCCAGCAGCTTAGGAACGACTAGCTGGTTCTTC. It specifies CASSLGTTSWFF.

Here the CDR3 DNA reads TGTGCCAGCAGCGATCGTACCGATCCAAACAATGAGCAGTTCTTC. It specifies CASSDRTDPNNEQFF. This chain joins TRBV3-1 and TRBJ2-1, with unresolved D. CDR1 is LGHDT and CDR2 is YNNKEL in the germline V gene (reference sequence). The CDR3 has 15 amino acids. V lost 5 bases and J lost 5, with 16 bases in between.

The chain couples TRBV12-3 or TRBV12-4 to TRBJ2-3, with D maybe TRBD2 (5 bases). The CDR3 loop spans 12 amino acids. In nucleotides, the CDR3 is TGTGCAACCGGGCCGGGGAGTAATACGCAGTATTTT. The encoded protein is CATGPGSNTQYF.

The genes are TRBV25-1 and TRBJ1-1, with no clear D. CDR3 length equals 12 residues. Trimming left V 3 bases short and J 7 bases short, with 9 bases between. Germline values: CDR1 MGHDK, CDR2 SYGVNS. This CDR3 reads CASSDSVVEAFF. The CDR3, as DNA: TGTGCCAGCAGTGATAGTGTCGTTGAAGCTTTCTTT.

The gene calls are TRBV4-1 and TRBJ1-2; maybe TRBD1 (5 bases). Germline-derived CDR1 and CDR2 are MGHRA and YSYEKL. CDR3 length: 14 residues. The V and J ends lost 5 bases and 5 bases respectively, with 15 bases between them. In DNA, the CDR3 is TGCGCCAGCAGCTTTGGGACCGACTATTATGGCTACACCTTC. This codes for CASSFGTDYYGYTF.

The chain carries TRBV28 and TRBJ2-1, with no clear D. V was clipped by 3 bases and J by 6 bases, with 3 bases between them. This CDR3 comprises 11 residues. In germline, CDR1 is MDHEN, CDR2 SYDVKM. The CDR3 spells CASSFVNEQFF. The CDR3 nucleotides read TGTGCCAGCAGTTTTGTCAATGAGCAGTTCTTC.

The chain has TRBV7-6 and TRBJ2-1, with D perhaps matching TRBD2 (6 bases). V was trimmed by 3 bases and J by 10 bases, leaving 22 bases between them. The germline CDR1 and CDR2 sequences are SGHVS and FNYEAQ. CDR3 size: 16 residues. Written as DNA, the CDR3 is TGTGCCAGCAGCTTGGGGCGGTTGGGGGGTATTAGAGAGCAGTTCTTC. Its protein is CASSLGRLGGIREQFF.

The count of this clonotype is one. The genes are TRBV28 and TRBJ2-7; D may match TRBD1 or TRBD2 (5 bases each). Germline V gene data show CDR1 as MDHEN and CDR2 as SYDVKM. CDR3 length equals 15 residues. Trimming pared 3 bases from V and 0 bases from J, leaving 12 bases between. In DNA, the CDR3 is TGTGCCAGCAGTTTTAGAGGGGTCTACTCCTACGAGCAGTACTTC. Translated, it gives CASSFRGVYSYEQYF.

The chain has TRBV9 and TRBJ1-1; TRBD1 agrees at 8 bases. The CDR3 length is 14 residues. The trim removed 4 bases at V and 1 base at J, leaving 3 bases unmatched. Germline-derived CDR1 and CDR2 are SGDLS and YYNGEE. Here the CDR3 DNA reads TGTGCCAGCAGCATCGGACAGGGGAACACTGAAGCTTTCTTT. Amino acids: CASSIGQGNTEAFF.

V gene TRBV4-2 combines with J gene TRBJ2-1; 8 bases line up with TRBD2. Germline trimming cut 0 bases from V and 2 bases from J; bases unmatched to any gene: 3. The CDR3 is 16 residues long. CDR1 and CDR2 (germline): LGHNA, YNFKEQ. The CDR3 reads CASSQDIAGPYNEQFF. For the CDR3, the DNA is TGTGCCAGCAGCCAAGATATAGCGGGACCCTACAATGAGCAGTTCTTC.

This CDR3 is CASSLPSGTVDNEQFF. The CDR3 DNA is TGTGCCAGCAGCCTCCCGTCGGGGACAGTGGACAATGAGCAGTTCTTC. V and J are TRBV7-9 and TRBJ2-1, with TRBD1 matching 7 bases. The V gene end was trimmed by 5 bases and the J gene end by 5 bases; junction bases not matched to a gene: 12. The CDR3 has 16 residues. CDR1 is SEHNR, CDR2 FQNEAQ, per germline (reference sequence). The variable domain in full, completed from reference TRBV7-9 and TRBJ2-1, reads DTGVSQNPRHKITKRGQNVTFRCDPISEHNRLYWYRQTLGQGPEFLTYFQNEAQLEKSRLLSDRFSAERPKGSFSTLEIQRTEQGDSAMYLCASSLPSGTVDNEQFFGPGTRLTVL.

The rearrangement uses TRBV12-3 or TRBV12-4 and TRBJ2-7; D is possibly TRBD2 (6 bases). This CDR3 spans 14 amino acids. Trimming shortened V by 4 bases and J by 3 bases, and 13 bases separated the two germline ends. CDR3 protein: CASSSGTGLYEQYF. CDR3 in DNA: TGTGCCAGCAGTTCCGGGACTGGTCTCTACGAGCAGTACTTC.

The rearrangement links TRBV5-1 to TRBJ2-2; D is possibly TRBD2 (5 bases). The CDR3 contains 14 residues. Trimming pared 4 bases from V and 7 bases from J, leaving 14 bases between. In germline, CDR1 is SGHRS, CDR2 YFSETQ. The CDR3 reads CASSVEAVVGELFF. CDR3 nucleotide sequence: TGCGCCAGCAGCGTGGAGGCGGTGGTCGGGGAGCTGTTTTTT.